A selection of T cell receptor beta chains follows, all from one sample in a study of T cells in Graves' hyperthyroidism and ophthalmopathy. TCRdb analysed the multiplex PCR reads with MiXCR anew, one entry per CDR3 protein. The sample lists hundreds of thousands of distinct CDR3 sequences; just under 20% were seen once. Sequencing was done on a sample of blood. These receptors came from a man in his forties with Graves' ophthalmopathy. The CDR3 runs from the conserved cysteine through the conserved F or W. Each record gives: CDR3 DNA, CDR3 protein, clone size, D gene, J gene, V gene. A D gene is named only where the DNA matches it firmly. Rows may omit the clone size; those that give it use once, few, many or a size class.

DNA: TGTGCCTGGAGTGTACAGGGGGCACATGGCTACACCTTC
CDR3: CAWSVQGAHGYTF
size: NA
D: TRBD1
J: TRBJ1-2
V: TRBV30

DNA: TGTGCCACCTCGCTTACAGCCACCGGGGAGCTGTTTTTT
CDR3: CATSLTATGELFF
size: NA
D: NA
J: TRBJ2-2
V: TRBV6-2/TRBV6-3

DNA: TGTGCCAGCAGCCCGGACAGGGACTCCTACGAGCAGTACTTC
CDR3: CASSPDRDSYEQYF
size: few
D: TRBD1
J: TRBJ2-7
V: TRBV7-3

DNA: TGCGCCAGCAGCTTGGCAGGGGGCCTCGAGCAGTACTTC
CDR3: CASSLAGGLEQYF
size: many
D: TRBD1
J: TRBJ2-7
V: TRBV5-1

DNA: TGTGCCAGCAGCTCAACACCGGTGGGGACCCAGTACTTC
CDR3: CASSSTPVGTQYF
size: few
D: NA
J: TRBJ2-5
V: TRBV7-3

DNA: TGTGCCAGCAGCCCATACAGGGGGTCTACCTATGGCCACACCTTC
CDR3: CASSPYRGSTYGHTF
size: NA
D: TRBD1
J: TRBJ1-2
V: TRBV11-2

DNA: TGTGCCAGCAGTCCCCCTTGGGGCGAGCAGTACTTC
CDR3: CASSPPWGEQYF
size: many
D: NA
J: TRBJ2-7
V: TRBV28

DNA: TGTGCCAGCAGCCAAGGGGTTCAGGGAACCTCAGAGACCCAGTACTTC
CDR3: CASSQGVQGTSETQYF
size: NA
D: NA
J: TRBJ2-5
V: TRBV4-2

DNA: TGTGCCAGCCAGAAAACCTCCTACGAGCAGTACTTC
CDR3: CASQKTSYEQYF
size: many
D: NA
J: TRBJ2-7
V: TRBV2

DNA: TGCAGTGCTCCTTATTACCAGGGCGGACCCCTCCACTTT
CDR3: CSAPYYQGGPLHF
size: few
D: NA
J: TRBJ1-6
V: TRBV20-1

DNA: TGTGCCAGCAGCCCCGGGCAGGGGGCAAGAAAACTGTTTTTT
CDR3: CASSPGQGARKLFF
size: NA
D: TRBD1
J: TRBJ1-4
V: TRBV7-9

DNA: TGCAGCATTTGGGGCGCCCTAAGCAATGAGCAGTTCTTC
CDR3: CSIWGALSNEQFF
size: few
D: NA
J: TRBJ2-1
V: TRBV29-1

DNA: TGCAGTGCTTCCGCCGGGACTAGCGGGACCTCCTACGAGCAGTACTTC
CDR3: CSASAGTSGTSYEQYF
size: NA
D: TRBD2
J: TRBJ2-7
V: TRBV20-1

DNA: TGCGCCAGCAGCGGCCGTTCTAGCGCCGATACGCAGTATTTT
CDR3: CASSGRSSADTQYF
size: few
D: NA
J: TRBJ2-3
V: TRBV5-1

DNA: TGCAGCCAACAGGGTCGAAGCTCCTACGAGCAGTACTTC
CDR3: CSQQGRSSYEQYF
size: many
D: NA
J: TRBJ2-7
V: TRBV20-1

DNA: TGCGCCACCAAAACCACCGTAAGCACAGATACGCAGTATTTT
CDR3: CATKTTVSTDTQYF
size: NA
D: NA
J: TRBJ2-3
V: TRBV5-1

DNA: TGCGCCAGCAGCTCCCCCTTGGAGGGGCGAAAGACAGATACGCAGTATTTT
CDR3: CASSSPLEGRKTDTQYF
size: many
D: NA
J: TRBJ2-3
V: TRBV5-1

DNA: TGTGCCAGCAGTTCTACCAAAGCGGGAGTTGGGAAGGATACGCAGTATTTT
CDR3: CASSSTKAGVGKDTQYF
size: few
D: TRBD2
J: TRBJ2-3
V: TRBV28

DNA: TGCGCCAGCAGCCAAGCCCTTGGACCCTACGAGCAGTACTTC
CDR3: CASSQALGPYEQYF
size: many
D: NA
J: TRBJ2-7
V: TRBV4-1

DNA: TGTGCCACCAGCAGCCCCTGGGCGAGGGCTGGCAATGAGCAGTTCTTC
CDR3: CATSSPWARAGNEQFF
size: few
D: NA
J: TRBJ2-1
V: TRBV15

DNA: TGCGCCAGCAGCCTAGCGACAGGATTCGGCGAGCAGTACTTC
CDR3: CASSLATGFGEQYF
size: few
D: NA
J: TRBJ2-7
V: TRBV5-1

DNA: TGTGCCAGCAGCGAACATCCGGCGCCGACTGAAGCTTTCTTT
CDR3: CASSEHPAPTEAFF
size: many
D: NA
J: TRBJ1-1
V: TRBV7-6

DNA: TGCAGCGTTTACCGGGACCAGGGGGGAGAGACCCAGTACTTC
CDR3: CSVYRDQGGETQYF
size: NA
D: NA
J: TRBJ2-5
V: TRBV29-1

DNA: TGTGCCTTACATGGGGGGGGTGGCGAAAAACTGTTTTTT
CDR3: CALHGGGGEKLFF
size: NA
D: NA
J: TRBJ1-4
V: TRBV30